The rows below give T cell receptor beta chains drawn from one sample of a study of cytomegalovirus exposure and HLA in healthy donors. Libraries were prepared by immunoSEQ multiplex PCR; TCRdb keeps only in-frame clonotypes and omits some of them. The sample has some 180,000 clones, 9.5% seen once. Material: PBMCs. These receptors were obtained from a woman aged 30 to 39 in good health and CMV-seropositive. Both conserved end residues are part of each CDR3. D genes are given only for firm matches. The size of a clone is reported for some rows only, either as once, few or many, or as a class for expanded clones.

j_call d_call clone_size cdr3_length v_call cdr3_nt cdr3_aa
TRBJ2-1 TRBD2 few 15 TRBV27 TGTGCCAGCAGTTTACCCTCCGGGAGGCACAATGAGCAGTTCTTC CASSLPSGRHNEQFF
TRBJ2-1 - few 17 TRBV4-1 TGCGCCGGCAGTCTAAACCTCCTAGGAAGGCCCTACAATGAGCAGTTCTTC CAGSLNLLGRPYNEQFF
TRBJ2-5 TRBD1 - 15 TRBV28 TGTGCCAGCAGTCCACAGGGGACAGGACGGGTGACCCAGTACTTC CASSPQGTGRVTQYF
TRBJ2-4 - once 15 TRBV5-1 TGCGCCAGCAGCTCTGGGACTTTAGCCAAAAACATTCAGTACTTC CASSSGTLAKNIQYF
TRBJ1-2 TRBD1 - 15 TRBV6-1 TGTGCCAGCAGTGGAAGACAGGGGCCTAACTATGGCTACACCTTC CASSGRQGPNYGYTF
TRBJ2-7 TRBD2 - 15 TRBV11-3 TGTGCCAGCAGTCAGGGACTAGCGGAGGCCTACGAGCAGTACTTC CASSQGLAEAYEQYF
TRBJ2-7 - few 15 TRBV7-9 TGTGCCAGCAGCTTATTCCGGGGGGCAAGCGACGAGCAGTACTTC CASSLFRGASDEQYF
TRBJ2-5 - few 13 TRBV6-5 TGTGCCAGCAACGCGAACAGCCAAGAGACCCAGTACTTC CASNANSQETQYF
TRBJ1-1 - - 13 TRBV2 TGTGCCAGCAGGACAGGAAGGGACACTGAAGCTTTCTTT CASRTGRDTEAFF
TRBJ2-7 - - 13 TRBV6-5 TGTGCCAGCAGTTACGAGACTAGTAGCGAGCAGTACTTC CASSYETSSEQYF
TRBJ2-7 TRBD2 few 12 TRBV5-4 TGTGCCAGCAGCTTTGGTACTAGCGGGCAGTACTTC CASSFGTSGQYF
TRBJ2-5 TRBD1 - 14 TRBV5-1 TGCGCCAGCAGCACTGGGACAGGGAGAGAGACCCAGTACTTC CASSTGTGRETQYF
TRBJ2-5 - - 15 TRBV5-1 TGCGCCAGCAGCTTGTGGGTACGGGGCCAAGAGACCCAGTACTTC CASSLWVRGQETQYF
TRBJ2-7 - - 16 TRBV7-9 TGTGCCAGCAGCCCAATTTTCGGGACTCCATCCTACGAGCAGTACTTC CASSPIFGTPSYEQYF
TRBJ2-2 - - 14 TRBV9 TGTGCCAGCAGCGCCCATGACAGGACCGGGGAGCTGTTTTTT CASSAHDRTGELFF
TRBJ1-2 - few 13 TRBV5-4 TGTGCCAGCAGCTTGGGGACTCCTTATGGCTACACCTTC CASSLGTPYGYTF
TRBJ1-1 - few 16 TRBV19 TGTGCCAGTAGTATATCATGGCAGGGGATGAACACTGAAGCTTTCTTT CASSISWQGMNTEAFF
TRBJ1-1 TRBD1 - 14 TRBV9 TGTGCCAGCAGGGGCAGGGGGCGGGACACTGAAGCTTTCTTT CASRGRGRDTEAFF
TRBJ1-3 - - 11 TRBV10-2 TGCGCCAGCAGCGGCACGGGTACCATATATTTT CASSGTGTIYF
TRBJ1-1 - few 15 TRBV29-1 TGCAGCGTGGTAGGGGTTACAGGAATGAACACTGAAGCTTTCTTT CSVVGVTGMNTEAFF
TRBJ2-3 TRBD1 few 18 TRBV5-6 TGTGCCAGCAGCCCCATCCTCCCCAGGGGGTGGAGCACAGATACGCAGTATTTT CASSPILPRGWSTDTQYF
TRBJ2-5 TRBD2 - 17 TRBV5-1 TGCGCCAGCAGCCCACCAACTAGCGGGGGATTGGGAGGGACCCAGTACTTC CASSPPTSGGLGGTQYF
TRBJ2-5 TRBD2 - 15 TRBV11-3 TGTGCCAGCAGCTCGAGCCTAGCGGAGCAAGAGACCCAGTACTTC CASSSSLAEQETQYF
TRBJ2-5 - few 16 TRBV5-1 TGCGCCAGCAGCTTGGCGAGTAGCGGAGTCCAGGGGACCCAGTACTTC CASSLASSGVQGTQYF
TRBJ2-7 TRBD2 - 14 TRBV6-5 TGTGCCAGCAGTTACTCGGGACTAGACTACGAGCAGTACTTC CASSYSGLDYEQYF
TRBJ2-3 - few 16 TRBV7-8 TGTGCCAGCACCTCTGTACGGGAGAGAGGGACAGATACGCAGTATTTT CASTSVRERGTDTQYF
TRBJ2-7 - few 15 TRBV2 TGTGCCAGCAGTGAAACCAGCGCATACTCCTACGAGCAGTACTTC CASSETSAYSYEQYF
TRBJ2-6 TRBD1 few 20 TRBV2 TGTGCCAGCAGGCATCTAAGGGACAGGGGGACTAACTCTGGGGCCAACGTCCTGACTTTC CASRHLRDRGTNSGANVLTF
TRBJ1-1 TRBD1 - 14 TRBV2 TGTGCCAGCAGTTACAGGGGGCAGGACACTGAAGCTTTCTTT CASSYRGQDTEAFF
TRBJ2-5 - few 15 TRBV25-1 TGTGCCAGCAGTGAGGTAAAGGGGTTGGAGGAGACCCAGTACTTC CASSEVKGLEETQYF
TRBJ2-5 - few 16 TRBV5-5 TGTGCCAGCAGCTTGTCTCGCCAGGGCCCTCAAGAGACCCAGTACTTC CASSLSRQGPQETQYF
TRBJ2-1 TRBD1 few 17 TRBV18 TGTGCCAGCTCACCCCTGGGGACAGGGGGCGCCACCCATGAGCAGTTCTTC CASSPLGTGGATHEQFF
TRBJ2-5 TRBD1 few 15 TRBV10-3 TGTGCCATCAGTTTCGGGACAGGGAATCGGGAGACCCAGTACTTC CAISFGTGNRETQYF
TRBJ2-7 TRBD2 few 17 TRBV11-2 TGTGCCAGCAGCTTACTTTTTCGGACTAGCGGAACCTACGAGCAGTACTTC CASSLLFRTSGTYEQYF
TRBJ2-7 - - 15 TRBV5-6 TGTGCCAGCAGGTCGATGGGGCGGGGAACCTACGAGCAGTACTTC CASRSMGRGTYEQYF
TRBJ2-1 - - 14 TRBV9 TGTGCCGCAGGTCGGGGGACAGACTACAATGAGCAGTTCTTC CAAGRGTDYNEQFF
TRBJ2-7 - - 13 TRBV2 TGTGCCAGCAGGCCAGGGTACTCCTACGAGCAGTACTTC CASRPGYSYEQYF
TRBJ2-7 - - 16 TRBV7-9 TGTGCCAGCAGCCCAGAGACGGAGAGGCTTTCCTACGAGCAGTACTTC CASSPETERLSYEQYF
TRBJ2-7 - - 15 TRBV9 TGTGCCATCAATAAGGAGGGGCGCCTCTCCTACGAGCAGTACTTC CAINKEGRLSYEQYF
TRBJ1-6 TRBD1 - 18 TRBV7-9 TGTGCCAGCAGCTCCCGGGACAGACAAGCCTTTTTAAGGACACCCCTCCACTTT CASSSRDRQAFLRTPLHF
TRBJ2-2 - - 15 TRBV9 TGTGCCAGCAGCGTAGGTGGGAGTATGGTCGGGGAGCTGTTTTTT CASSVGGSMVGELFF
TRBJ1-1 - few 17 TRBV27 TGTGCCAGCAGTTTAAATGGGTTCGCGGGTATGAACACTGAAGCTTTCTTT CASSLNGFAGMNTEAFF
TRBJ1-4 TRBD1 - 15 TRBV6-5 TGTGCCAGCAGTTACGGACAGGGGTTAGGCGAAAAACTGTTTTTT CASSYGQGLGEKLFF
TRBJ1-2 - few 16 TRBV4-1 TGCGCCAGCAGCCCAGCCCCGGGGTTGATAGGCTATGGCTACACCTTC CASSPAPGLIGYGYTF
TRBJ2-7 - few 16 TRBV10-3 TGTGCCATCAGTGAGTCGATGGCTAGCGTTTCCTACGAGCAGTACTTC CAISESMASVSYEQYF
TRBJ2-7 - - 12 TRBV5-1 TGCGCCAGCAGCTTGGTGAAGCACGAGCAATACTTC CASSLVKHEQYF
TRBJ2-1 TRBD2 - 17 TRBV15 TGTGCCACCAGGCTGGGTTGGGAAGCGGGAGCTAAGGATGAGCAGTTCTTC CATRLGWEAGAKDEQFF
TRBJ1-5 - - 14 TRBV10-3 TGTGCCATCAGTGATCTAGGGGGAAATCAGCCCCAGCATTTT CAISDLGGNQPQHF
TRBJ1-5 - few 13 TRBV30 TGTGCCTGGAACGCAGGGATTGGTCAGCCCCAGCATTTT CAWNAGIGQPQHF
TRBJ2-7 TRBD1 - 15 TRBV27 TGTGCCAGCAGTTTATCGGTGGGCAGGGGGTACGAGCAGTACTTC CASSLSVGRGYEQYF
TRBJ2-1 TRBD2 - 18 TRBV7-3 TGTGCCAGCAGCCCATCCGGGACTAGCGGGAGATGGGTAAGTGAGCAGTTCTTC CASSPSGTSGRWVSEQFF
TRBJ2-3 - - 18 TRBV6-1 TGTGCCAGCAGTGAATGGGTGGCTAGCGCCTTACTGGGGGATACGCAGTATTTT CASSEWVASALLGDTQYF
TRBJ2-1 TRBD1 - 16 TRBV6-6 TGTGCCAGCAGTACCCGGGACAGTCGCGCCTACAATGAGCAGTTCTTC CASSTRDSRAYNEQFF
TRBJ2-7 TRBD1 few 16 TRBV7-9 TGTGCCAGCAGCCCAACCGGGACAGGGGCGAAGAACGAGCAGTACTTC CASSPTGTGAKNEQYF
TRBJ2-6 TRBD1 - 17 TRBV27 TGTGCCAGCAGTTATGCAGGGGGCCGATGGGGGGCCAACGTCCTGACTTTC CASSYAGGRWGANVLTF
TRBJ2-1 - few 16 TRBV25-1 TGTGCCAGCAGTGAACGGGCAGGGAACTTCTACAATGAGCAGTTCTTC CASSERAGNFYNEQFF
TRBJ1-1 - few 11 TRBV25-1 TGTGCCAGCAGTACAGGAAGTGAAGCTTTCTTT CASSTGSEAFF
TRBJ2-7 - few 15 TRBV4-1 TGCGCCAGCAGCCAAGATGGCGGTGGCTGGAACGAGCAGTACTTC CASSQDGGGWNEQYF
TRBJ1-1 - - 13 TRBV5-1 TGCGCCAGCAGCAAAACAGGGCAGGGTGAAGCTTTCTTT CASSKTGQGEAFF
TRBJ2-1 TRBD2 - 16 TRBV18 TGTGCCAGCTCACCACCGGCGGCTAGCGGAGCGGGTGAGCAGTTCTTC CASSPPAASGAGEQFF